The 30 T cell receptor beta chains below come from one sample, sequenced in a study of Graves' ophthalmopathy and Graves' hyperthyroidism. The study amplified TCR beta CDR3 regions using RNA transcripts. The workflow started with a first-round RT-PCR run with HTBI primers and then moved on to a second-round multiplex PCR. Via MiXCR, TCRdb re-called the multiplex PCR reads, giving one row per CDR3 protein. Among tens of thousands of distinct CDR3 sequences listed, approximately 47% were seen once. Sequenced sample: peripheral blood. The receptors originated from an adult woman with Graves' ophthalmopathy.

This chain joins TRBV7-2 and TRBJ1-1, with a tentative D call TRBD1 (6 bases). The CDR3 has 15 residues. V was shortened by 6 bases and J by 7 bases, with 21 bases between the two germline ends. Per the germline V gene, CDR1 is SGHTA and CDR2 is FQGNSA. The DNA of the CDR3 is TGTGCCAGCAGTCCGGGGAGCTCGGGGGACAATGAAGCTTTCTTT. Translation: CASSPGSSGDNEAFF.

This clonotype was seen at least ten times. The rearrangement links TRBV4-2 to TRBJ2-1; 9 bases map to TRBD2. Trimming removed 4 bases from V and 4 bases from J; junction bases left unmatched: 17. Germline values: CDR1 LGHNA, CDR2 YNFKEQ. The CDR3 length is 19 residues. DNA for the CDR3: TGTGCCAGCAGCCTCCTGCAAGGGGCGGGAGGGCCCTCATACAATGAGCAGTTCTTC. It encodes CASSLLQGAGGPSYNEQFF.

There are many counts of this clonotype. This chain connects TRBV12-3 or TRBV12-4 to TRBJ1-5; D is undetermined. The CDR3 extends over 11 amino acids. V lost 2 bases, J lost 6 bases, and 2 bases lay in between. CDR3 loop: CASSLSQPQHF. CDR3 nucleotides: TGTGCCAGCAGTTTAAGTCAGCCCCAGCATTTT.

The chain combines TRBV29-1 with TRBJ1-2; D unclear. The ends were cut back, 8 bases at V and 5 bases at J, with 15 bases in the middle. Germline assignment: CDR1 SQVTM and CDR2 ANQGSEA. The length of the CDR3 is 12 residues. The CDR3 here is CSTLVGEYGYTF. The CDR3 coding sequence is TGCAGCACCCTTGTGGGCGAGTATGGCTACACCTTC.

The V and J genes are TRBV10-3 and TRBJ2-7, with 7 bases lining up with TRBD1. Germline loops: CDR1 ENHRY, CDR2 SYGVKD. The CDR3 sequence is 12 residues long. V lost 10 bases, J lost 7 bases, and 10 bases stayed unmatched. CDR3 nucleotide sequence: TGTGCCACTTCGACAGGGTTGCCAGAGCAGTACTTC. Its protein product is CATSTGLPEQYF.

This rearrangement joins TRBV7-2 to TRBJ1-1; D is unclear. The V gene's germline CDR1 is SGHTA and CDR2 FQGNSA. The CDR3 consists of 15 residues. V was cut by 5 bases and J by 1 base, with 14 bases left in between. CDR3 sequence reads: CASSRPTGGNTEAFF. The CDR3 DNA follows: TGTGCCAGCAGCCGACCTACCGGAGGGAACACTGAAGCTTTCTTT. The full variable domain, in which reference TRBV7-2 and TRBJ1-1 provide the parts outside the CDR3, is GAGVSQSPSNKVTEKGKDVELRCDPISGHTALYWYRQSLGQGLEFLIYFQGNSAPDKSGLPSDRFSAERTGGSVSTLTIQRTQQEDSAVYLCASSRPTGGNTEAFFGQGTRLTVV.

The CDR3 coding sequence is TGTGCCAGCAGCTTCGGGAGGTTGTATGGCTACACCTTC. Protein sequence: CASSFGRLYGYTF. This rearrangement joins TRBV7-9 to TRBJ1-2; D is uncertain. The ends were cut back, 3 bases at V and 5 bases at J, with 10 bases in the middle. There are 13 residues in the CDR3. In germline, CDR1 is SEHNR, CDR2 FQNEAQ (reference sequence).

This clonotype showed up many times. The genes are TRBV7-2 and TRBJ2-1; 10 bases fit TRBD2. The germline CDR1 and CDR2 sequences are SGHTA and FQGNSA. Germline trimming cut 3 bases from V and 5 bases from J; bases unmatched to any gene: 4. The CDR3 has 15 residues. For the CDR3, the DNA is TGTGCCAGCAGCTTGGGGACTAGCGTTAACAATGAGCAGTTCTTC. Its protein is CASSLGTSVNNEQFF. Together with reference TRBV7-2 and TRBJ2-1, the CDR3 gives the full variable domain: GAGVSQSPSNKVTEKGKDVELRCDPISGHTALYWYRQSLGQGLEFLIYFQGNSAPDKSGLPSDRFSAERTGGSVSTLTIQRTQQEDSAVYLCASSLGTSVNNEQFFGPGTRLTVL.

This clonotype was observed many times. The CDR3 nucleotides read TGCGCCAGCAGCCAGGGGCCGCCCTACGAGCAGTACTTC. Translation gives CASSQGPPYEQYF. The V and J genes are TRBV4-1 and TRBJ2-7; D is possibly TRBD1 (5 bases). The CDR3 totals 13 residues. Deletions cut 3 bases from V and 2 bases from J, with 8 bases between. Germline values: CDR1 MGHRA, CDR2 YSYEKL.

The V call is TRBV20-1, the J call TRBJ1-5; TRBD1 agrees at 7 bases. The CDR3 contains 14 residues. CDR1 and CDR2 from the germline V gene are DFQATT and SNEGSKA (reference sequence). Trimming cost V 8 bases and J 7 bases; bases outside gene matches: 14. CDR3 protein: CSLQGLADTQPQHF. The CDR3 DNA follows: TGCAGTCTACAGGGGCTGGCAGATACGCAGCCCCAGCATTTT.

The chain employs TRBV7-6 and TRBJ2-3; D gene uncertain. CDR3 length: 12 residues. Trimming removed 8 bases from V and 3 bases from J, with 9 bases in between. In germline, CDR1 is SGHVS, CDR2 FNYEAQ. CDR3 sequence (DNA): TGTGCCAGCCCCGACCCGACAGATACGCAGTATTTT. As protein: CASPDPTDTQYF.

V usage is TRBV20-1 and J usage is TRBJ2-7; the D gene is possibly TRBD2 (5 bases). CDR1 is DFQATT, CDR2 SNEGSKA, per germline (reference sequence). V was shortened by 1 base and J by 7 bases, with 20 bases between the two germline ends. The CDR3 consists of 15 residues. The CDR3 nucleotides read TGCAGTGCTAGAGTAGGCGACTACCGTTCTAAAGAGCAGTACTTC. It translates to CSARVGDYRSKEQYF.

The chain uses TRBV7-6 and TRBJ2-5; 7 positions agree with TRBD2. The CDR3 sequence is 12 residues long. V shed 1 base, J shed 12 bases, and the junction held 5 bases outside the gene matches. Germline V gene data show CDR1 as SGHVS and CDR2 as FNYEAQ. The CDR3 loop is CASSLVGGEKYF. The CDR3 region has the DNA TGTGCCAGCAGCTTAGTTGGGGGGGAGAAGTACTTC.

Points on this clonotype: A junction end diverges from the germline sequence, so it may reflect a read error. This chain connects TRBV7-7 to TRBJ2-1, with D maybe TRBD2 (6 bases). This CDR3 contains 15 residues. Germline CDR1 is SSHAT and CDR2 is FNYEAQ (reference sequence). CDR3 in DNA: TGTGCTAGCAGCTTAGCGGCGGGCTCCTACAATGAGCAGTTCTTC. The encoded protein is CASSLAAGSYNEQFF.

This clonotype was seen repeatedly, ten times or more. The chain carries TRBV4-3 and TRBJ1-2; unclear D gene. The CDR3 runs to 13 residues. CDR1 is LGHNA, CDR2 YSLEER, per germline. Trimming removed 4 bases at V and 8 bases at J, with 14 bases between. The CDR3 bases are TGCGCCAGCAGCCCCCTCAACAATCAGGGCTACACCTTC. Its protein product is CASSPLNNQGYTF.

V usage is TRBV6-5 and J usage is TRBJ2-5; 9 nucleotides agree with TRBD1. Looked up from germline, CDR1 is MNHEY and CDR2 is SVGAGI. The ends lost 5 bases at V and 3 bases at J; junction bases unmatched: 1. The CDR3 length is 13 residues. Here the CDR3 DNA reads TGTGCCAGCAGTCGACAGGGGGAAGAGACCCAGTACTTC. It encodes CASSRQGEETQYF.

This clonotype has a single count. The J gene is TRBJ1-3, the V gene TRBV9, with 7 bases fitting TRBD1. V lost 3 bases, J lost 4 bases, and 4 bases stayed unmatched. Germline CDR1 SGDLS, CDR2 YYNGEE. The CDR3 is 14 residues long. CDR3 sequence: CASSARQGGNTIYF. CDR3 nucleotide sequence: TGTGCCAGCAGCGCACGACAGGGAGGAAACACCATATATTTT.

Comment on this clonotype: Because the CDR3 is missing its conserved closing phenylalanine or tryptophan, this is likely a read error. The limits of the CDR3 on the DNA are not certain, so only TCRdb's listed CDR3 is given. The CDR3 sequence: CASSLRAG. The J gene is TRBJ2-5, the V gene TRBV28; the table's D call, TRBD2, has no DNA check behind it. Both ends counted, the CDR3 spans 8 residues. Germline V gene lookup returns CDR1 MDHEN and CDR2 SYDVKM.

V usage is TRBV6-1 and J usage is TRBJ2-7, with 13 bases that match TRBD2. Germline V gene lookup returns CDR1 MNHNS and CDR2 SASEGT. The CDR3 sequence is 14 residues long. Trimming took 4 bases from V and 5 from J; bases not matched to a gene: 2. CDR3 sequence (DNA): TGTGCCAGCAGTGCCACTAGCGGGAGGGACGAGCAGTACTTC. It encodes CASSATSGRDEQYF.

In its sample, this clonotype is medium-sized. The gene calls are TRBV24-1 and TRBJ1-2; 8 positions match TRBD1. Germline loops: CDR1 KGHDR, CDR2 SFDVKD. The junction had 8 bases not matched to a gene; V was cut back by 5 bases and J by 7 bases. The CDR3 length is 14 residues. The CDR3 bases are TGTGCCACCAGTGCCCCTGGACAGGGCGGTGGCTACACCTTC. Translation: CATSAPGQGGGYTF.

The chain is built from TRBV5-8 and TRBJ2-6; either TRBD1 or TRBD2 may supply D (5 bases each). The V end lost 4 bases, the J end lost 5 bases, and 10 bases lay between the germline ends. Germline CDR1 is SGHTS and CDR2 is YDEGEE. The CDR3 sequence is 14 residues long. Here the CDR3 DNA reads TGTGCCAGCAGCCACGGGGCTAGGGCCAACGTCCTGACTTTC. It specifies CASSHGARANVLTF.

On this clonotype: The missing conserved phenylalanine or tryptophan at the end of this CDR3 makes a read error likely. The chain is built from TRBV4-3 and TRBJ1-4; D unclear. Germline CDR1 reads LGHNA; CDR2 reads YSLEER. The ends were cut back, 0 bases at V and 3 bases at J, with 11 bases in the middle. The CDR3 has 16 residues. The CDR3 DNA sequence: TGCGCCAGCAGCCAAGATCGGCCAGGCCCTAATGAAAAACTGTTTTCT. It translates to CASSQDRPGPNEKLFS.

CDR3 sequence reads: CASSLGGQGTNQPQHF. DNA for the CDR3: TGTGCCAGCAGCTTGGGTGGACAGGGGACCAATCAGCCCCAGCATTTT. The V and J genes are TRBV7-9 and TRBJ1-5; 9 positions agree with TRBD1. There are 16 residues in the CDR3. Trimming removed 3 bases from V and 3 bases from J; junction bases left unmatched: 6. Germline CDR1 reads SEHNR; CDR2 reads FQNEAQ (reference sequence).

This CDR3 reads CSARGGGGGHTEAFF. CDR3 bases: TGCAGTGCTAGAGGGGGGGGGGGGGGCCACACTGAAGCTTTCTTT. This chain joins TRBV20-1 and TRBJ1-1, with TRBD1 as a possible D gene (6 bases). V was clipped by 1 base and J by 3 bases, with 15 bases between them. This CDR3 has 15 amino acids. CDR1 and CDR2 (germline): DFQATT, SNEGSKA (reference sequence).

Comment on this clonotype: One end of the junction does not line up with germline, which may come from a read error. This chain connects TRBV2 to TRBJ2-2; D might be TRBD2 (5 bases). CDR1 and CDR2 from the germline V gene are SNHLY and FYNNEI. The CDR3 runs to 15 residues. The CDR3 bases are TGTGCCAGCAGAGGAGATGGATTGAACACCGGGGAGCTGCTTTTT. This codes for CASRGDGLNTGELLF.

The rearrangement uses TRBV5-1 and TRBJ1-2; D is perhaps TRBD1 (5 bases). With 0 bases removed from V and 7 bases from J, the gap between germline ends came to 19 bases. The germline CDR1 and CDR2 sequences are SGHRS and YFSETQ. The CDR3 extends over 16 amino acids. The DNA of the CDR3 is TGCGCCAGCAGCTTGGACCTCCGATTCGGGGGTAGTGGCTACACCTTC. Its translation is CASSLDLRFGGSGYTF.

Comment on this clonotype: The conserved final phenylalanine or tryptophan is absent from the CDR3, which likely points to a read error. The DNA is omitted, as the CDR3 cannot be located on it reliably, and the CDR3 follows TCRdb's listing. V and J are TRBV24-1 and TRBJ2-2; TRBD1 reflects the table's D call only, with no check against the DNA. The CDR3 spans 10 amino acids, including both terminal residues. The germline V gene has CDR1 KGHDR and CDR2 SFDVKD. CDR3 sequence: CATSAHTRQV.

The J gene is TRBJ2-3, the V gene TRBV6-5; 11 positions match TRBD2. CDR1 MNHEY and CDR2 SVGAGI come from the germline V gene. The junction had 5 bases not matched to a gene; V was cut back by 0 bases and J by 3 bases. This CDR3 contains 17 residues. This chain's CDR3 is CASSYSTRTSGTDTQYF. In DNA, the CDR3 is TGTGCCAGCAGTTACTCGACTAGGACTAGCGGGACAGATACGCAGTATTTT.

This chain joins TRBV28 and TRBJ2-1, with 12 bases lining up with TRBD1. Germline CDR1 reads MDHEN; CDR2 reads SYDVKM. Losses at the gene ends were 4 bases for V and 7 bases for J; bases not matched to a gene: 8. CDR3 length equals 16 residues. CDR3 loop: CASSSPGTGGVNEQFF. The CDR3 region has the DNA TGTGCCAGCAGTTCTCCCGGGACAGGGGGCGTAAATGAGCAGTTCTTC.

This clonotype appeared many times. The CDR3 spells CASSRTDNYGYTF. Here the CDR3 DNA reads TGTGCCAGCAGCCGGACAGACAACTATGGCTACACCTTC. The chain carries TRBV27 and TRBJ1-2; possibly TRBD1 for D (6 bases). The ends were cut back, 6 bases at V and 2 bases at J, with 10 bases in the middle. This CDR3 has 13 amino acids. The germline CDR1 and CDR2 sequences are MNHEY and SMNVEV (reference sequence).